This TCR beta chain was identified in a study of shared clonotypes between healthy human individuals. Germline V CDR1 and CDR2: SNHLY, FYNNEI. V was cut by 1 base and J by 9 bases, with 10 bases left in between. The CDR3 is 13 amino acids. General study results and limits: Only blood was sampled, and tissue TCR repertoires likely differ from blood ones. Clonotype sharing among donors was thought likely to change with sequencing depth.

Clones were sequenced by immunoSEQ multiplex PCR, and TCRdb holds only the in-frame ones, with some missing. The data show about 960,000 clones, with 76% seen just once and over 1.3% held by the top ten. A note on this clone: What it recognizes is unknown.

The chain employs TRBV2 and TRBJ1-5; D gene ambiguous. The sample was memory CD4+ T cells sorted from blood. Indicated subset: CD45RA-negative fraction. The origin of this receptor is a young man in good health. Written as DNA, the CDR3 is TGTGCCAGCAGTGAAGGTTCTAGCGGGCCCCAGCATTTT. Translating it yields CASSEGSSGPQHF.